The 30 T cell receptor beta chains below all came from one sample that was sequenced in a study of technical replicates of blood from several donors. Generated by immunoSEQ multiplex PCR, the TCRdb table keeps only in-frame clones and is missing some. Of just over 15,000 clones listed, roughly 84% are singletons. Input material: PBMCs. These receptors were taken from a human donor in good health.

The CDR3 nucleotides read TGTGCCAGCAGCGTTACAGGGGGCGCGACTAATGAAAAACTGTTTTTT. Translating it yields CASSVTGGATNEKLFF. The chain recombines TRBV9 with TRBJ1-4; 9 bases align to TRBD1. The J segment lost 2 bases and the V segment lost 2 bases, leaving 4 bases of the junction unmatched. Germline V CDR1 and CDR2: SGDLS, YYNGEE. CDR3 length equals 16 residues.

The genes are TRBV5-1 and TRBJ2-7; D is possibly TRBD1 (6 bases). Trimming shortened V by 0 bases and J by 1 base, and 14 bases separated the two germline ends. The CDR3 consists of 16 residues. The germline V gene encodes CDR1 SGHRS and CDR2 YFSETQ. As DNA, the CDR3 is TGCGCCAGCAGCTTGGCCTTGGACAGAGGGTCCTACGAGCAGTACTTC. Translation gives CASSLALDRGSYEQYF.

V gene TRBV10-3 combines with J gene TRBJ1-2; D remains ambiguous. V lost 7 bases to trimming and J lost 7 bases, with 13 bases between them. The length of the CDR3 is 12 residues. Germline values: CDR1 ENHRY, CDR2 SYGVKD. The chain's CDR3 is CAITGEGSGYTF. CDR3 DNA sequence: TGTGCCATCACCGGAGAGGGTAGTGGCTACACCTTC.

This clone is a singleton in its sample. J is TRBJ2-1 and V is TRBV19; 10 bases fit TRBD2. The CDR3 consists of 17 residues. Germline CDR1 reads LNHDA; CDR2 reads SQIVND (reference sequence). Losses at the gene ends were 0 bases for V and 10 bases for J; bases not matched to a gene: 12. CDR3 residues: CASSIDVTSGTSGEQFF. For the CDR3, the DNA is TGTGCCAGTAGTATAGATGTAACTAGCGGGACGTCCGGGGAGCAGTTCTTC.

This sequence joins TRBV7-2 and TRBJ2-1; the match to TRBD2 covers 11 bases. With V trimmed by 5 bases and J by 4 bases, 4 bases remained unmatched. The CDR3 consists of 15 residues. Germline loops: CDR1 SGHTA, CDR2 FQGNSA. The CDR3 region has the DNA TGTGCCAGCAGCCAGGGACTAGCGGAATACAATGAGCAGTTCTTC. Protein product: CASSQGLAEYNEQFF.

V usage is TRBV5-1 and J usage is TRBJ2-3, with 10 bases that match TRBD2. V dropped 4 bases and J dropped 1; count of bases not matched to a gene: 6. This CDR3 has 16 residues. Germline V lookup: CDR1 SGHRS, CDR2 YFSETQ. CDR3 amino acids: CASSKGTSVGTDTQYF. In DNA form, the CDR3 reads TGCGCCAGCAGCAAAGGGACTAGCGTGGGCACAGATACGCAGTATTTT.

The genes are TRBV12-1 and TRBJ1-1. TRBV12-1 is termed a pseudogene. The CDR3 sequence is 17 residues long. The CDR3 is CASSPYRDIRGGTEAFF. The CDR3 DNA follows: TGTGCCAGCAGCCCTTATCGGGATATCAGGGGAGGGACTGAAGCTTTCTTT.

The V and J genes are TRBV28 and TRBJ2-1, with 8 nucleotides matching TRBD2. Looked up from germline, CDR1 is MDHEN and CDR2 is SYDVKM. V lost 6 bases to trimming and J lost 6 bases; unmatched junction nucleotides: 10. The CDR3 contains 15 residues. CDR3 DNA: TGTGCCAGCAGCCGCTGGGCGGGAGGAGGCAATGAGCAGTTCTTC. Encoded protein: CASSRWAGGGNEQFF.

The sample holds one count of this clone. The V call is TRBV27, the J call TRBJ2-4; TRBD1 might be the D (5 bases). Germline V gene lookup returns CDR1 MNHEY and CDR2 SMNVEV (reference sequence). The CDR3 has 15 amino acids. Deletions cut 5 bases from V and 5 bases from J, with 16 bases between. The CDR3 loop reads CASSPLWTSQNIQYF. The CDR3 nucleotides are TGTGCCAGCAGTCCACTTTGGACAAGCCAAAACATTCAGTACTTC.

The chain couples TRBV29-1 to TRBJ2-7; 7 bases are shared with TRBD1. The CDR3 sequence is 16 residues long. CDR1 and CDR2 from the germline V gene are SQVTM and ANQGSEA. J lost 3 bases, V lost 6 bases, and 17 bases had no gene match. The CDR3 region is CSVLATGTATLYEQYF. The CDR3 nucleotides read TGCAGCGTACTTGCGACCGGGACAGCTACACTCTACGAGCAGTACTTC.

V usage is TRBV6-5 and J usage is TRBJ1-5; D call uncertain. With 6 bases removed from V and 7 bases from J, the gap between germline ends came to 13 bases. The germline CDR1 and CDR2 sequences are MNHEY and SVGAGI. The CDR3 has 13 amino acids. Here the CDR3 DNA reads TGTGCCAGCAGCTCAGACGGGAGACAGCCCCAGCATTTT. Translating gives CASSSDGRQPQHF.

This clone was counted a few times. V is TRBV28 and J is TRBJ2-2; perhaps TRBD2 as D (5 bases). Germline V gene lookup returns CDR1 MDHEN and CDR2 SYDVKM. CDR3 length: 15 amino acids. The V gene lost 4 bases and the J gene lost 4 bases, with 13 bases spanning the gap. CDR3 residues: CASSSTRVRTGELFF. As DNA, the CDR3 is TGTGCCAGCAGTTCCACGAGGGTCCGCACCGGGGAGCTGTTTTTT.

This chain joins TRBV19 and TRBJ2-4; D is perhaps TRBD2 (5 bases). The CDR3 spans 14 residues. Trimming left V 10 bases short and J 7 bases short, with 20 bases between. CDR1 is LNHDA, CDR2 SQIVND, per germline (reference sequence). CDR3 nucleotides: TGTGCCACCAGCAATGAAGGGAGTGGGAACATTCAGTACTTC. Translated: CATSNEGSGNIQYF. The full variable domain, its missing parts supplied by reference TRBV19 and TRBJ2-4, is DGGITQSPKYLFRKEGQNVTLSCEQNLNHDAMYWYRQDPGQGLRLIYYSQIVNDFQKGDIAEGYSVSREKKESFPLTVTSAQKNPTAFYLCATSNEGSGNIQYFGAGTRLSVL.

This rearrangement joins TRBV4-2 to TRBJ2-2; 7 bases align to TRBD2. Germline trimming cut 4 bases from V and 0 bases from J; bases unmatched to any gene: 14. Germline V lookup: CDR1 LGHNA, CDR2 YNFKEQ. CDR3 length equals 19 residues. CDR3 sequence (DNA): TGTGCCAGCAGCCGTGGCGAGCTGGCTAGCGGCGCGAACACCGGGGAGCTGTTTTTT. Residues: CASSRGELASGANTGELFF.

The chain is built from TRBV28 and TRBJ2-7; D perhaps matches TRBD2 (6 bases). CDR3 length: 14 residues. V lost 3 bases to trimming and J lost 4 bases, with 13 bases between them. In germline, CDR1 is MDHEN, CDR2 SYDVKM. CDR3 region: CASSFALAQYEQYF. The CDR3 coding sequence is TGTGCCAGCAGTTTCGCTCTAGCGCAGTACGAGCAGTACTTC.

The chain employs TRBV5-1 and TRBJ2-7; D may be TRBD1 (6 bases). V was shortened by 5 bases and J by 3 bases, with 15 bases between the two germline ends. CDR3 size: 14 residues. Looked up from germline, CDR1 is SGHRS and CDR2 is YFSETQ. CDR3 sequence: CASRGDTINYEQYF. The CDR3, as DNA: TGCGCCAGCAGGGGGGACACTATAAACTACGAGCAGTACTTC.

The rearrangement links TRBV5-1 to TRBJ1-2, with 8 bases aligning to TRBD1. Unmatched junction bases numbered 8, after V lost 4 bases and J lost 6 bases. Germline CDR1 reads SGHRS; CDR2 reads YFSETQ. The CDR3 extends over 14 amino acids. The CDR3 is CASSKMTGDDGYTF. The CDR3 DNA reads TGCGCCAGCAGCAAGATGACAGGGGATGATGGCTACACCTTC.

This clone was found a few times. This chain links TRBV7-7 with TRBJ2-1, with 8 nucleotides matching TRBD1. This CDR3 comprises 14 residues. Per the germline V gene, CDR1 is SSHAT and CDR2 is FNYEAQ (reference sequence). V shed 5 bases and J 8 bases; nucleotides not matched to a gene: 8. In nucleotides, the CDR3 is TGTGCCAGCAGCCGAGGGACAGGAAGGGATGAGCAGTTCTTC. This codes for CASSRGTGRDEQFF.

This chain links TRBV2 with TRBJ1-2, with 8 bases matching TRBD1. CDR3 length equals 14 residues. Germline trimming cut 5 bases from V and 3 bases from J; bases unmatched to any gene: 5. Germline lookup yields CDR1 SNHLY and CDR2 FYNNEI. The CDR3 region is CASSSQGADYGYTF. CDR3 bases: TGTGCCAGCAGTTCTCAGGGGGCGGACTATGGCTACACCTTC.

The rearrangement links TRBV27 to TRBJ2-7; 9 nucleotides agree with TRBD1. The CDR3 extends over 15 amino acids. The ends lost 6 bases at V and 4 bases at J; junction bases unmatched: 10. Germline CDR1 reads MNHEY; CDR2 reads SMNVEV (reference sequence). The CDR3 loop is CASRPPPGQGYEQYF. The DNA for the CDR3 is TGTGCCAGCAGACCTCCTCCGGGACAGGGATACGAGCAGTACTTC.

V usage is TRBV6-5 and J usage is TRBJ1-3; D remains ambiguous. Trimming removed 0 bases at V and 0 bases at J, with 9 bases between. CDR3 length equals 16 residues. From germline, CDR1 is MNHEY and CDR2 SVGAGI. In DNA, the CDR3 is TGTGCCAGCAGTTACTCGTGGTCAGGCTCTGGAAACACCATATATTTT. Protein sequence: CASSYSWSGSGNTIYF.

A single count supports this clone. The chain is built from TRBV7-8 and TRBJ2-2; 10 bases line up with TRBD1. Germline V gives CDR1 SGHVS, CDR2 FQNEAQ. With V trimmed by 5 bases and J by 4 bases, 19 bases remained unmatched. The CDR3 is 20 amino acids. The DNA of the CDR3 is TGTGCCAGCAGCCCGCCATCCACATGGGGGACAGGGGCTGGCACCGGGGAGCTGTTTTTT. This sequence encodes CASSPPSTWGTGAGTGELFF.

The J gene is TRBJ2-7, the V gene TRBV28, with D tentatively TRBD1 (5 bases). Germline V gene lookup returns CDR1 MDHEN and CDR2 SYDVKM. The CDR3 contains 14 residues. The ends were cut back, 2 bases at V and 0 bases at J, with 8 bases in the middle. The CDR3 DNA is TGTGCCAGCAGTTTAGGGGCCAGCTCCTACGAGCAGTACTTC. Translation gives CASSLGASSYEQYF.

This clone has a handful of counts. The V gene is TRBV6-6, the J gene TRBJ2-1, with TRBD2 identical over 10 bases. After removal of 6 bases from V and 2 bases from J, the junction contained 7 bases not matched to a gene. Germline V lookup: CDR1 MNHNY, CDR2 SVGAGI (reference sequence). This CDR3 spans 16 amino acids. CDR3 nucleotides: TGTGCCAGCAGCTCGCTAGCGGGGGCCGCCTACAATGAGCAGTTCTTC. Its translation is CASSSLAGAAYNEQFF.

This chain uses TRBV7-2 with TRBJ2-3, with a tentative D call TRBD1 (6 bases). This CDR3 contains 14 residues. Looked up from germline, CDR1 is SGHTA and CDR2 is FQGNSA. V shed 7 bases and J shed 4 bases, with 15 bases lying between them. CDR3 protein: CASMIGGSSDTQYF. In nucleotides, the CDR3 is TGTGCCAGCATGATAGGGGGAAGCTCAGATACGCAGTATTTT.

This chain links TRBV2 with TRBJ2-7, with D unclear. From germline, CDR1 is SNHLY and CDR2 FYNNEI. The CDR3 is made up of 14 amino acids. V was cut by 7 bases and J by 0 bases, with 13 bases left in between. In DNA form, the CDR3 reads TGTGCCAGCAAACCGACACGTAGCTCCTACGAGCAGTACTTC. This gives the protein CASKPTRSSYEQYF. The variable domain in full, completed from reference TRBV2 and TRBJ2-7, reads EPEVTQTPSHQVTQMGQEVILRCVPISNHLYFYWYRQILGQKVEFLVSFYNNEISEKSEIFDDQFSVERPDGSNFTLKIRSTKLEDSAMYFCASKPTRSSYEQYFGPGTRLTVT.

The chain uses TRBV29-1 and TRBJ2-3, with TRBD2 matching over 11 bases. The V and J ends lost 6 bases and 0 bases, in that order; junction bases with no gene match: 5. This CDR3 contains 15 residues. The V gene's germline CDR1 is SQVTM and CDR2 ANQGSEA. The CDR3 is CSVAGTSGSTDTQYF. CDR3 nucleotides: TGCAGCGTGGCCGGGACTAGCGGTAGCACAGATACGCAGTATTTT.

The chain employs TRBV19 and TRBJ1-1; D is unclear. Looked up from germline, CDR1 is LNHDA and CDR2 is SQIVND (reference sequence). The CDR3 runs to 13 residues. Trimming left V 2 bases short and J 3 bases short, with 7 bases between. The CDR3 reads CASSISRDTEAFF. The CDR3 coding sequence is TGTGCCAGTAGTATATCGCGGGACACTGAAGCTTTCTTT.

This clone is a singleton in its sample. V usage is TRBV7-5 and J usage is TRBJ1-5. TRBV7-5 is a pseudogene. This CDR3 region has 15 residues. In DNA form, the CDR3 reads TGTGTCAGAAGGGGTCGGGTCCCCCGGGTTCAGCCCCAGCATTTT. Its translation: CVRRGRVPRVQPQHF.

This rearrangement joins TRBV14 to TRBJ2-1, with 9 bases aligning to TRBD1. V was pared by 0 bases and J by 12 bases, with 9 bases of the junction left unmatched. CDR1 is SGHDN, CDR2 FVKESK, per germline. This CDR3 comprises 15 residues. The CDR3 loop is CASSQDSTAGQGQFF. The CDR3 region has the DNA TGTGCCAGCAGCCAAGATAGCACCGCGGGACAGGGGCAGTTCTTC.